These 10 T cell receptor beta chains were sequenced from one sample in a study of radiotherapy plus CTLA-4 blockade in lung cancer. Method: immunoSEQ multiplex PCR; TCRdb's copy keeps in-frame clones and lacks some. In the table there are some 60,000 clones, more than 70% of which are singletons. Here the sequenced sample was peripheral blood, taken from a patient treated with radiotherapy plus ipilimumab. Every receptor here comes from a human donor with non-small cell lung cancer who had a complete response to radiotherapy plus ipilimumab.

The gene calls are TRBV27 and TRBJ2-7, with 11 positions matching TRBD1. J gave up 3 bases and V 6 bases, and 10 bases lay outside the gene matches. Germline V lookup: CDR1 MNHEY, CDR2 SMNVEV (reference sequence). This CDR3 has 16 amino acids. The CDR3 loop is CASSPEPGQGVYEQYF. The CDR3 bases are TGTGCCAGCAGCCCCGAACCGGGACAGGGGGTCTACGAGCAGTACTTC.

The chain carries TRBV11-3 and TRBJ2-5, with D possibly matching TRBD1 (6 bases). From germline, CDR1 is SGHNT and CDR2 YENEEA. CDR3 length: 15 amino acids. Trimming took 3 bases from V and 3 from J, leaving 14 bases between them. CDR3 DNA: TGTGCCAGCAGCTTCACCGGGACACCTAAAGAGACCCAGTACTTC. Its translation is CASSFTGTPKETQYF.

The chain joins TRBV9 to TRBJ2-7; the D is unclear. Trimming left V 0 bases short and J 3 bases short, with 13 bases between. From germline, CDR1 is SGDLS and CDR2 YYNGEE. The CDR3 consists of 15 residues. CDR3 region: CASSVGQGAHYEQYF. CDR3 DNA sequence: TGTGCCAGCAGCGTAGGCCAAGGAGCGCACTACGAGCAGTACTTC.

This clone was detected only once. The CDR3 loop is CASSLRTPTGELFF. The CDR3 DNA reads as TGTGCCAGCAGCTTACGAACTCCCACCGGGGAGCTGTTTTTT. The rearrangement links TRBV7-2 to TRBJ2-2; D is unresolved. V gave up 2 bases and J gave up 4 bases, with 8 bases separating them. The CDR3 is 14 residues long. CDR1 and CDR2 (germline): SGHTA, FQGNSA.

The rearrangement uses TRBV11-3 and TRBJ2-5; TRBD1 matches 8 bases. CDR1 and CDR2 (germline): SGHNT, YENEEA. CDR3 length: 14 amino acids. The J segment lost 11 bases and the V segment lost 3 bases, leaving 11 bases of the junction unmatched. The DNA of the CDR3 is TGTGCCAGCAGCTTTCTGGACAGGGCAGAGGAGCAGTACTTC. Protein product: CASSFLDRAEEQYF.

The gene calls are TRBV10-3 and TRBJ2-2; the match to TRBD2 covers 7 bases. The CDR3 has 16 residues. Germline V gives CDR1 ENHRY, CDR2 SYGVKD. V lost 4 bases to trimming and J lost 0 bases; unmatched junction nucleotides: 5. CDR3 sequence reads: CAISGLAETNTGELFF. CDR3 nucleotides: TGTGCCATCAGTGGGCTAGCGGAAACGAACACCGGGGAGCTGTTTTTT.

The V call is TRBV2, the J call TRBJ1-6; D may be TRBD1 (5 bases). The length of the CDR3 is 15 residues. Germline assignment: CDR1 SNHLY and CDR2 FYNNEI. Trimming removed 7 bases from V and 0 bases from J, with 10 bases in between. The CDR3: CASMTASSYNSPLHF. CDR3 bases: TGTGCCAGCATGACAGCAAGCTCCTATAATTCACCCCTCCACTTT.

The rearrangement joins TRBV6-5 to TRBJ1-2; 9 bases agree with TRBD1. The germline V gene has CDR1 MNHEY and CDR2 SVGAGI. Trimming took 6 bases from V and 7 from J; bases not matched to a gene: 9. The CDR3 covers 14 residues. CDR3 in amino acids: CASRGTGKLGGYTF. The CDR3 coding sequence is TGTGCCAGCAGGGGGACAGGGAAATTAGGTGGCTACACCTTC.

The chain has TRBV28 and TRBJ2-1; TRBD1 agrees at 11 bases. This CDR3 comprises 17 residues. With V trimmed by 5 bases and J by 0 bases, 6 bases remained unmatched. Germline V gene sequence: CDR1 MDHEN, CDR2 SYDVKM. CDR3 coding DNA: TGTGCCAGCAGTATCGGGACAGGGGGTGGCTCCTACAATGAGCAGTTCTTC. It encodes CASSIGTGGGSYNEQFF.

In DNA form, the CDR3 reads TGTGCCAGTAGTACGAGACAGGGATCAGGTTTTCGTTCACCCCTCCACTTT. Encoded protein: CASSTRQGSGFRSPLHF. The chain carries TRBV19 and TRBJ1-6; 7 positions match TRBD1. V lost 4 bases and J lost 9; bases outside the gene matches: 15. The V gene's germline CDR1 is LNHDA and CDR2 SQIVND (reference sequence). This CDR3 comprises 17 residues.